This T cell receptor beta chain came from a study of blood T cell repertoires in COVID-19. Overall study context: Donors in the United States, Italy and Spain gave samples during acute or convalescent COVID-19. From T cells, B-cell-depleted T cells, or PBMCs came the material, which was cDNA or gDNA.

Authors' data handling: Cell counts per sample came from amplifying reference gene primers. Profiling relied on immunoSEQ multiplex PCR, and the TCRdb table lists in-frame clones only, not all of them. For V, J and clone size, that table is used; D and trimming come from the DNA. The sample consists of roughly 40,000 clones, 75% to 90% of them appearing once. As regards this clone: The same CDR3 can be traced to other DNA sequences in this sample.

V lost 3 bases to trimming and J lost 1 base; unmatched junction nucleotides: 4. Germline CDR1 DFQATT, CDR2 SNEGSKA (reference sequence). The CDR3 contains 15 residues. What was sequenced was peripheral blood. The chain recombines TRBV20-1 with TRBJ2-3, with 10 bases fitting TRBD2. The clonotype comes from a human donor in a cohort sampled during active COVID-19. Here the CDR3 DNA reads TGCAGTGCTAGTCCCGGGACTAGCGGCACAGATACGCAGTATTTT. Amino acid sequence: CSASPGTSGTDTQYF.